The clone carrying this TCR beta chain was observed a few times. Its target is not known. These data are taken from a study of beta chain features in type 1 diabetes. Germline V gene lookup returns CDR1 KGHSH and CDR2 LQKENI. Trimming stripped 1 base from V and 1 base from J, with 8 bases between. The CDR3 is 14 residues long. Overall study results and limits: Naive, central memory and regulatory TCRB repertoires appeared more similar among patients than healthy donors. In all four CD4+ subsets, TCRB CDR3 length was significantly, moderately reduced in type 1 diabetes.

The study reverse transcribed the entire isolated RNA, so it sequenced expressed TCRB transcripts. Data came from immunoSEQ multiplex PCR; TCRdb stores just in-frame clones and leaves some out. The sample lists hundreds of thousands of clones, about an eighth occurring once. The chain has TRBV18 and TRBJ2-7; D not resolved. The sequence was obtained from a young man with type 1 diabetes. The sample comprised naive CD4+ T cells from blood. CDR3 sequence: CASSPQAESYEQYF. CDR3 nucleotide sequence: TGTGCCAGCTCACCACAGGCAGAGTCCTACGAGCAGTACTTC.